This paragraph reports one T cell receptor beta chain. This sample was included in a study of blood T cell repertoires in COVID-19. Method: immunoSEQ multiplex PCR; TCRdb's copy keeps in-frame clones and lacks some. The data hold approximately 57,000 clones, with 82% observed a single time. The CDR3 has 15 residues. Trimming stripped 4 bases from V and 5 bases from J, with 18 bases between. Germline CDR1 is SGHKS and CDR2 is YYEKEE (reference sequence). V is TRBV5-5 and J is TRBJ1-1, with TRBD1 as a possible D gene (5 bases). The TCR comes from a woman aged 80 or over with acute or convalescent COVID-19. The specimen was peripheral blood. The CDR3 coding sequence is TGTGCCAGCAGCCTCCTAGGGGTAAGGGGTACTGAAGCTTTCTTT. Translated: CASSLLGVRGTEAFF.